This T cell receptor (beta chain) comes out of a study of T cell responses to AZD1222 COVID-19 vaccine. Whole-study findings and limits: Only a handful of AZD1222 recipients, roughly 6 in all, had baseline seropositivity.

A remark on this clone: The antigen is not known.

Assay used: immunoSEQ multiplex PCR; TCRdb lists only in-frame clones, some missing. Altogether some 110,000 clones are present, about 88% being singletons, with the ten largest covering about 4%. The TCR comes from an adult who received the AZD1222 COVID-19 vaccine. The specimen was peripheral blood, collected 28 days after the second AZD1222 dose.

The CDR3 region has the DNA TGTGCCAGTAGTATAGAGAGGACAGCCAATCAGCCCCAGCATTTT. Its translation is CASSIERTANQPQHF. This sequence joins TRBV19 and TRBJ1-5, with TRBD1 as a possible D gene (6 bases). Germline V CDR1 and CDR2: LNHDA, SQIVND (reference sequence). This CDR3 is built from 15 residues. V lost 0 bases, J lost 3 bases, and 9 bases lay in between.